This note documents a single T cell receptor (beta chain) sequence. The antigen remains unidentified. Germline assignment: CDR1 SGDLS and CDR2 YYNGEE. V dropped 1 base and J dropped 0; count of bases not matched to a gene: 1. This CDR3 comprises 15 residues. These data are taken from a study of vaccination effects on CD4 cells after COVID-19. The culture ran for approximately 9 days before CD4+ T cells were isolated. On day 3 and again on day 7, half the medium was replaced with IL-2 medium. Data came from immunoSEQ multiplex PCR; TCRdb stores just in-frame clones and leaves some out. The repertoire holds around 56,000 clones, with 60% to 85% as singletons.

The sequence came from a human donor who received a COVID-19 vaccine. The starting material was CD4+ T cells from PBMCs cultured without peptide, obtained before COVID-19 vaccination. This chain connects TRBV9 to TRBJ1-1; 9 bases agree with TRBD1. CDR3: CASSVTGGVNTEAFF. The CDR3 DNA is TGTGCCAGCAGCGTAACAGGGGGCGTGAACACTGAAGCTTTCTTT. The whole variable domain, remainder taken from reference TRBV9 and TRBJ1-1, is DSGVTQTPKHLITATGQRVTLRCSPRSGDLSVYWYQQSLDQGLQFLIQYYNGEERAKGNILERFSAQQFPDLHSELNLSSLELGDSALYFCASSVTGGVNTEAFFGQGTRLTVV.